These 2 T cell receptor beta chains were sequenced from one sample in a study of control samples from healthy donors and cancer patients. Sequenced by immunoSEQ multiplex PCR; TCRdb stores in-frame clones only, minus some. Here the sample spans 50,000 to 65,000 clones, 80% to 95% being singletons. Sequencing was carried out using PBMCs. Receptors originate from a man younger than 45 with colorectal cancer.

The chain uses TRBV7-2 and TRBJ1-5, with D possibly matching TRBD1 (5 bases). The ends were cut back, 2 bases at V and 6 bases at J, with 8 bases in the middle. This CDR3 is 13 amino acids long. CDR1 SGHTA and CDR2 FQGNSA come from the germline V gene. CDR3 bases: TGTGCCAGCAGCTTACAGAGGGGTCAGCCCCAGCATTTT. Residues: CASSLQRGQPQHF.

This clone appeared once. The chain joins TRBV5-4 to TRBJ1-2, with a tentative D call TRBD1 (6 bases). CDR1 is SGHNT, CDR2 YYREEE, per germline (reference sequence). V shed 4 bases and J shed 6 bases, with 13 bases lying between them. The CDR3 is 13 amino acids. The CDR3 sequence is CASSLEGVNGYTF. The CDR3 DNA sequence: TGTGCCAGCAGCCTGGAGGGGGTTAATGGCTACACCTTC.